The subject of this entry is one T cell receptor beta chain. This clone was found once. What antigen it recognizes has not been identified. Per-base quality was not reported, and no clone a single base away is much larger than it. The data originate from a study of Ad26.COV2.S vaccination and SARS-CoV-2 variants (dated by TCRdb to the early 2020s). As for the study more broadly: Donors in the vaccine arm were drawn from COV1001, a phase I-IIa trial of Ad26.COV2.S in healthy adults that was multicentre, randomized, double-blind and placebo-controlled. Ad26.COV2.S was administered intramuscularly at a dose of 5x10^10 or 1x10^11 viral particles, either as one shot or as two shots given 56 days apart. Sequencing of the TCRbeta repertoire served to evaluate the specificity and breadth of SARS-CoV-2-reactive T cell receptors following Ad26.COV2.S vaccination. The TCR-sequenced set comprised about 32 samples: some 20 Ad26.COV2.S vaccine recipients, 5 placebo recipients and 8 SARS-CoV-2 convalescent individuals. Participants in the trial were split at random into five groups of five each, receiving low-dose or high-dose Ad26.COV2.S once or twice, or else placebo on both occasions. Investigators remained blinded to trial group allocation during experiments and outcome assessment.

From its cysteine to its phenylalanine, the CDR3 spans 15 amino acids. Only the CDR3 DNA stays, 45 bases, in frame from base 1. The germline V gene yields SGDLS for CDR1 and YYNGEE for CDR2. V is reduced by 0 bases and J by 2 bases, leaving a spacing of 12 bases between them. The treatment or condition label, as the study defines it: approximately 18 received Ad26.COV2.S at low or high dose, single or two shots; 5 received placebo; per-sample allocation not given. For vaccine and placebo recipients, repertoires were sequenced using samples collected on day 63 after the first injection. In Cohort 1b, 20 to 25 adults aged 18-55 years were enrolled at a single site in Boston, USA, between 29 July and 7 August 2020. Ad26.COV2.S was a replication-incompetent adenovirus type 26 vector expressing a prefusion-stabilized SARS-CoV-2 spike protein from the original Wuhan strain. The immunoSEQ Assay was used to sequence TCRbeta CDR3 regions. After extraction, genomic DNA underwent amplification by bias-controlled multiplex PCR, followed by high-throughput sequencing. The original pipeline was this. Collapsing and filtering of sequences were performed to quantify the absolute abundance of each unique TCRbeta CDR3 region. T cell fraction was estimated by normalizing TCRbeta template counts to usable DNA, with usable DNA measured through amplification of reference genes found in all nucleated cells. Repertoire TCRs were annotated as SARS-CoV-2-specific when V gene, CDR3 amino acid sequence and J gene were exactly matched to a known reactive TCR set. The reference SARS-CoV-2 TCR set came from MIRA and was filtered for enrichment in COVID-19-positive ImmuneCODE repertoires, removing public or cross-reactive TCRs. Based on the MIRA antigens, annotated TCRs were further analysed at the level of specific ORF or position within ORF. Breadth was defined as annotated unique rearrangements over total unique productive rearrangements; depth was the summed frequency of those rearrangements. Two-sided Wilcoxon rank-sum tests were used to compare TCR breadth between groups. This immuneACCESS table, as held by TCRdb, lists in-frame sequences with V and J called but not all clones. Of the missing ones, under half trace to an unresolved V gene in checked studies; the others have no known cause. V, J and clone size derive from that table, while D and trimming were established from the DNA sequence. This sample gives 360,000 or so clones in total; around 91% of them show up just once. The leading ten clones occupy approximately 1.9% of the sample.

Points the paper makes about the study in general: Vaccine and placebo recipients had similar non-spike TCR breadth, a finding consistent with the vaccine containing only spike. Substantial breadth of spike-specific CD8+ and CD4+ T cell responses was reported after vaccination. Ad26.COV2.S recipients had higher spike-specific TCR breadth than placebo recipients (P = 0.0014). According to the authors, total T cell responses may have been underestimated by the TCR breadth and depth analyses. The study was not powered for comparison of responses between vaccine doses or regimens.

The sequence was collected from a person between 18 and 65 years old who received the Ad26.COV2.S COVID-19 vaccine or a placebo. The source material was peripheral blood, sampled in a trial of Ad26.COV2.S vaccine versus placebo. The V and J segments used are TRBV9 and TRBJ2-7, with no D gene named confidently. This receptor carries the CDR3 CASSVESETPYEQYF. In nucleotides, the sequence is TGTGCCAGCAGCGTAGAAAGCGAAACTCCCTACGAGCAGTACTTC. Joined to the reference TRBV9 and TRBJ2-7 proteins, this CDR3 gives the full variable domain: DSGVTQTPKHLITATGQRVTLRCSPRSGDLSVYWYQQSLDQGLQFLIQYYNGEERAKGNILERFSAQQFPDLHSELNLSSLELGDSALYFCASSVESETPYEQYFGPGTRLTVT.